The 3 T cell receptor beta chains below were found in one sample sequenced in a study of T cell changes during pregnancy in multiple sclerosis. Sequencing used immunoSEQ multiplex PCR; TCRdb keeps in-frame clones, though not all of them. The sample has under 55,000 clones, around nine tenths seen once. Sequencing was performed on CD4+ T cells from peripheral blood mononuclear cells, taken after pregnancy. Source of these receptors: a female donor in good health, enrolled as a control in a pregnancy study.

The chain joins TRBV5-1 to TRBJ1-2, with a possible D match to TRBD1 (6 bases). This CDR3 comprises 13 residues. CDR1 is SGHRS, CDR2 YFSETQ, per germline. Trimming pared 2 bases from V and 6 bases from J, leaving 11 bases between. Written as DNA, the CDR3 is TGCGCCAGCAGCTTAAACGCAGGGGATGGCTACACCTTC. Its protein product is CASSLNAGDGYTF.

The CDR3 DNA reads TGTGGGGCTGGGAGGGATCGGGAGCAGTACTTC. It is translated as CGAGRDREQYF. This chain connects TRBV6-5 to TRBJ2-7, with 7 bases matching TRBD2. The germline gives CDR1 MNHEY, CDR2 SVGAGI. The CDR3 totals 11 residues.

In nucleotides, the CDR3 is TGTGCCAGCAGTGAAGGTTCCCCGGGGAACATTCAGTACTTC. It codes for CASSEGSPGNIQYF. The chain joins TRBV6-1 to TRBJ2-4, with D possibly matching TRBD2 (5 bases). CDR1 MNHNS and CDR2 SASEGT come from the germline V gene. Trimming left V 1 base short and J 7 bases short, with 11 bases between. This CDR3 is 14 amino acids long.